A single sample is the source of the 16 T cell receptor beta chains below, sequenced in a study of identical twins. TCRdb re-derived calls from the 5' RACE reads in MiXCR, one entry per CDR3 protein. The sample gives around 570,000 distinct CDR3 sequences, approximately 10% of which show up once; 3% is in the top ten. The sample was also linked to a second study, of yellow fever vaccine responses in identical twins.

The specimen was PBMCs. These receptor sequences come from a young woman in good health.

This sequence joins TRBV12-3 or TRBV12-4 and TRBJ2-5; the D gene is possibly TRBD2 (5 bases). The CDR3 contains 15 residues. Trimming took 2 bases from V and 5 from J, leaving 15 bases between them. This CDR3 reads CASSLFLRDGETQYF. The CDR3 nucleotides are TGTGCCAGCAGTTTATTTCTTCGGGATGGGGAGACCCAGTACTTC.

The table lists this clonotype with many counts. The chain recombines TRBV12-3 or TRBV12-4 with TRBJ2-4, with 8 bases fitting TRBD2. This CDR3 region has 14 residues. With V trimmed by 6 bases and J by 8 bases, 9 bases remained unmatched. The CDR3 loop is CASSRAGAPDIQYF. The CDR3 nucleotides are TGTGCCAGCAGCCGAGCGGGGGCCCCGGACATTCAGTACTTC.

This clonotype was seen repeatedly, ten times or more. The V and J genes are TRBV5-1 and TRBJ2-3, with 7 positions matching TRBD2. CDR1 is SGHRS, CDR2 YFSETQ, per germline. Trimming cost V 0 bases and J 2 bases; bases outside gene matches: 15. The CDR3 is 19 amino acids. DNA for the CDR3: TGCGCCAGCAGCTTGGCCTTTTTGGCTAGCGGCAAGTACACAGATACGCAGTATTTT. It codes for CASSLAFLASGKYTDTQYF.

This chain links TRBV27 with TRBJ2-4; 7 bases are shared with TRBD2. The CDR3 contains 13 residues. V was pared by 5 bases and J by 9 bases, with 7 bases of the junction left unmatched. CDR1 MNHEY and CDR2 SMNVEV come from the germline V gene (reference sequence). The CDR3 DNA reads as TGTGCCAGCAGTCCGCGGGAGTGGGGCATTCAGTACTTC. It yields the protein CASSPREWGIQYF.

This clonotype was found a few times. CDR3 in amino acids: CASSKVGGGKFGSTDTQYF. The CDR3 DNA reads TGTGCCAGCAGCAAAGTCGGAGGCGGGAAATTCGGGAGCACAGATACGCAGTATTTT. The genes are TRBV21-1 and TRBJ2-3; no check of the table's D call, TRBD2, against the DNA was made. TRBV21-1 is given as a pseudogene. The CDR3 spans 19 residues.

This clonotype occurred a few times. The chain is built from TRBV2 and TRBJ2-6; 7 bases agree with TRBD1. The CDR3 has 15 amino acids. Germline lookup yields CDR1 SNHLY and CDR2 FYNNEI. V dropped 11 bases and J dropped 0; count of bases not matched to a gene: 7. CDR3: CAASRGNSGANVLTF. For the CDR3, the DNA is TGTGCCGCCAGCAGGGGGAACTCTGGGGCCAACGTCCTGACTTTC.

This clonotype occurred many times. The gene calls are TRBV11-2 and TRBJ2-2; 9 positions match TRBD1. The CDR3 covers 15 residues. From germline, CDR1 is SGHAT and CDR2 FQNNGV. With V trimmed by 4 bases and J by 3 bases, 3 bases remained unmatched. Written as DNA, the CDR3 is TGTGCCAGCAGCTCCCGGGACAGGGACACCGGGGAGCTGTTTTTT. Translating it yields CASSSRDRDTGELFF.

The chain is built from TRBV29-1 and TRBJ2-5; 7 bases line up with TRBD1. After removal of 6 bases from V and 4 bases from J, the junction contained 8 bases not matched to a gene. Germline lookup yields CDR1 SQVTM and CDR2 ANQGSEA. The CDR3 contains 13 residues. The CDR3 region has the DNA TGCAGCGTCAACAGGGGAACAGTAGAGACCCAGTACTTC. Encoded protein: CSVNRGTVETQYF.

Many counts were recorded for this clonotype. The V gene is TRBV28, the J gene TRBJ1-1, with D uncertain. The germline V and J ends were trimmed by 2 bases and 10 bases, with 14 bases remaining between them. CDR1 is MDHEN and CDR2 is SYDVKM in the germline V gene. This CDR3 is 13 amino acids long. Written as DNA, the CDR3 is TGTGCCAGCAGTTTAAGCTCGTTGTGGGGAGCTTTCTTT. As protein: CASSLSSLWGAFF.

The chain links TRBV20-1 to TRBJ2-7, with TRBD1 as a possible D gene (6 bases). CDR3 size: 13 residues. Trimming cost V 5 bases and J 3 bases, with 14 bases left between them. From germline, CDR1 is DFQATT and CDR2 SNEGSKA (reference sequence). CDR3 coding DNA: TGCAGTGCTCAGACAACAGGGATCTACGAGCAGTACTTC. As protein: CSAQTTGIYEQYF.

This clonotype was picked up many times. The chain recombines TRBV5-1 with TRBJ2-2; TRBD2 aligns across 10 bases. The CDR3 sequence is 15 residues long. Germline loops: CDR1 SGHRS, CDR2 YFSETQ. J was trimmed by 5 bases and V by 4 bases; bases with no gene match: 5. CDR3 residues: CASSPSGSGTGELFF. The CDR3 nucleotides read TGCGCCAGCAGCCCTAGCGGGAGCGGGACCGGGGAGCTGTTTTTT.

This clonotype was seen repeatedly, ten times or more. V gene TRBV9 combines with J gene TRBJ2-5; 7 bases are shared with TRBD2. The CDR3 length is 14 residues. The trim removed 4 bases at V and 1 base at J, leaving 4 bases unmatched. Per germline, CDR1 SGDLS and CDR2 YYNGEE. The CDR3 sequence: CASSPGLIQETQYF. DNA for the CDR3: TGTGCCAGCAGCCCGGGACTAATCCAAGAGACCCAGTACTTC.

The chain uses TRBV5-1 and TRBJ2-7, with 13 bases aligning to TRBD2. With 4 bases clipped from V and 8 bases from J, the junction kept 9 bases outside the gene matches. CDR3 size: 15 residues. Germline CDR1 SGHRS, CDR2 YFSETQ. In DNA form, the CDR3 reads TGCGCCAGCAGCGCCGGACTAGCGGGAGATGTCAAGCAGTACTTC. Its translation: CASSAGLAGDVKQYF.

This clonotype was picked up many times. The CDR3 loop reads CSVRSGISYEQYF. CDR3 coding DNA: TGCAGTGTCCGAAGCGGGATCTCCTACGAGCAGTACTTC. This chain joins TRBV20-1 and TRBJ2-7; 7 bases are a match to TRBD2. Germline CDR1 reads DFQATT; CDR2 reads SNEGSKA (reference sequence). The CDR3 extends over 13 amino acids. Trimming at V came to 7 bases and at J to 0 bases, leaving 6 bases not matched to a gene.

The chain combines TRBV11-2 with TRBJ2-1; D may be TRBD2 (6 bases). Trimming stripped 5 bases from V and 1 base from J, with 21 bases between. From germline, CDR1 is SGHAT and CDR2 FQNNGV. This CDR3 has 18 amino acids. The CDR3 reads CASSIVPYKEGSYNEQFF. The CDR3 DNA is TGTGCCAGCAGCATCGTCCCGTACAAGGAGGGATCCTACAATGAGCAGTTCTTC. Drawing the rest from reference TRBV11-2 and TRBJ2-1, the complete variable domain is EAGVAQSPRYKIIEKRQSVAFWCNPISGHATLYWYQQILGQGPKLLIQFQNNGVVDDSQLPKDRFSAERLKGVDSTLKIQPAKLEDSAVYLCASSIVPYKEGSYNEQFFGPGTRLTVL.

The rearrangement uses TRBV6-1 and TRBJ1-6, with D hard to call. The CDR3 length is 13 residues. Germline CDR1 MNHNS, CDR2 SASEGT. V was shortened by 6 bases and J by 12 bases, with 15 bases between the two germline ends. CDR3 loop: CASSLDGARPLHF. CDR3 sequence (DNA): TGTGCCAGCAGCTTGGACGGAGCAAGACCCCTCCACTTT.